The TCR beta chain under discussion was sequenced for a study of early stage breast cancer tumors. Study-wide background: Most invasive tumors, twelve of 16, were ER+/PR+/HER2-. Study results and caveats: In about 90% of the 16 patients, blood comparison separated tumor from normal breast.

Assay used: immunoSEQ multiplex PCR; TCRdb lists only in-frame clones, some missing. The sample has about 72,000 clones, more than 65% seen once. This clone is a singleton in its sample. Its antigen is still unknown. This CDR3 has 14 residues. Germline V gene sequence: CDR1 SGHDT, CDR2 YYEEEE. V was pared by 4 bases and J by 7 bases, with 17 bases between. Specimen: blood. The chain employs TRBV5-6 and TRBJ1-2; tentatively, D is TRBD1 (6 bases). The TCR originated in a person between 60 and 70 years old with breast cancer. CDR3 nucleotide sequence: TGTGCCAGCAGCCAGAAGGGGGGGCTCGGTGGCTACACCTTC. The encoded protein is CASSQKGGLGGYTF.